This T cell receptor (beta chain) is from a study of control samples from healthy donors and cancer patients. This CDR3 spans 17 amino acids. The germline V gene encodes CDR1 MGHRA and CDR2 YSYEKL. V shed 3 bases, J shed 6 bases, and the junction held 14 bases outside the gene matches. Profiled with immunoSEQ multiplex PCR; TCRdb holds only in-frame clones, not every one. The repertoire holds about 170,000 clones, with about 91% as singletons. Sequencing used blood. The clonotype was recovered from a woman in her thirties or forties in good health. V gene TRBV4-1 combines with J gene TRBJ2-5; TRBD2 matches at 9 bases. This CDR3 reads CASSHRVAGDPGQTQYF. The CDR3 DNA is TGCGCCAGCAGCCACCGGGTAGCGGGGGACCCAGGGCAGACCCAGTACTTC.